This TCR beta chain came from a study of CD8 T cells in ankylosing spondylitis. Quantitative 5'-RACE with molecular barcodes was used to make the TCR beta libraries. TCRdb passed the 5' RACE reads through MiXCR, listing each CDR3 protein once. The sample carries 100,000 to 150,000 distinct CDR3 sequences, 7% recorded once. The CDR3 runs 14 residues. The V end was cut by 3 bases, the J end by 5 bases, with 16 bases between. Germline V gives CDR1 SQVTM, CDR2 ANQGSEA. Findings of the study overall: The study identified a TCR beta motif of eight highly homologous variants that appeared characteristic of ankylosing spondylitis blood. The disease-linked clones had a CD8+ phenotype and low blood frequencies.

Concerning this clonotype: Its target is not known.

This sequence was found in a male donor with ankylosing spondylitis or in good health (not recorded which). This chain joins TRBV29-1 and TRBJ2-5; D unclear. Sequencing was performed on blood, either unsorted or a sorted T cell fraction (not recorded which). As DNA, the CDR3 is TGCAGCGTTGACCGCGCCCACCGGGCCGAGACCCAGTACTTC. Its protein product is CSVDRAHRAETQYF. Using reference TRBV29-1 and TRBJ2-5 for the parts outside the CDR3, the full variable domain is SAVISQKPSRDICQRGTSLTIQCQVDSQVTMMFWYRQQPGQSLTLIATANQGSEATYESGFVIDKFPISRPNLTFSTLTVSNMSPEDSSIYLCSVDRAHRAETQYFGPGTRLLVL.